This T cell receptor (beta chain) was obtained from a study of T-cell memory formation after mild COVID-19. Overall study results and limits: SARS-CoV-2 specificity was not confirmed for second-wave clones peaking on day 37.

V lost 0 bases and J 5 bases, leaving 13 bases between the germline ends. Looked up from germline, CDR1 is KGHSH and CDR2 is LQKENI. This CDR3 region has 15 residues. TCRdb re-analysed the 5' RACE reads in MiXCR, keeping a single row per CDR3 protein. The sample has 300,000 to 350,000 distinct CDR3 sequences; roughly an eighth are singletons. With regard to this clonotype: No antigen is known for it.

Sequencing input: PBMCs or a T cell subset sorted from them (not recorded which). The V call is TRBV18, the J call TRBJ1-1; D not resolved. The TCR sequence derives from a man aged 18 to 30 who had mild COVID-19 (a few samples of this study predate the infection). Cell type and time point are not known. The CDR3 reads CASSPPTGMGTEAFF. CDR3 coding DNA: TGTGCCAGCTCACCACCGACGGGGATGGGAACTGAAGCTTTCTTT. The complete variable domain, with remaining parts taken from reference TRBV18 and TRBJ1-1, reads NAGVMQNPRHLVRRRGQEARLRCSPMKGHSHVYWYRQLPEEGLKFMVYLQKENIIDESGMPKERFSAEFPKEGPSILRIQQVVRGDSAAYFCASSPPTGMGTEAFFGQGTRLTVV.